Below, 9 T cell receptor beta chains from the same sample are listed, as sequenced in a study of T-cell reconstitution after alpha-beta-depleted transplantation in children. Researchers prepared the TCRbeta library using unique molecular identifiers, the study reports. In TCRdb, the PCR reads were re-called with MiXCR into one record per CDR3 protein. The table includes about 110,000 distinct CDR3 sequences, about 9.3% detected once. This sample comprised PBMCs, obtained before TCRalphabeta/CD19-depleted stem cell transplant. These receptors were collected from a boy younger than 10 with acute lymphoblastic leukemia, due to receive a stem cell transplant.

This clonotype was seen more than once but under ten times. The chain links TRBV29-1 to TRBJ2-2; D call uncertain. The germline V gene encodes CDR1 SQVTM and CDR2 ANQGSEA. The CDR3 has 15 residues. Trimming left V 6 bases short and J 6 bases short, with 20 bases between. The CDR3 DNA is TGCAGCGTAAATATCGGGTCTCCTGAGCCCGGGGAGCTGTTTTTT. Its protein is CSVNIGSPEPGELFF.

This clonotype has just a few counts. For the CDR3, the DNA is TGCAGTGCTAGGACCCTGGGGAATTCACCCCTCCACTTT. Its protein product is CSARTLGNSPLHF. V is TRBV20-1 and J is TRBJ1-6; D remains unclear. In germline, CDR1 is DFQATT, CDR2 SNEGSKA (reference sequence). Trimming shortened V by 3 bases and J by 7 bases, and 10 bases separated the two germline ends. The CDR3 covers 13 residues.

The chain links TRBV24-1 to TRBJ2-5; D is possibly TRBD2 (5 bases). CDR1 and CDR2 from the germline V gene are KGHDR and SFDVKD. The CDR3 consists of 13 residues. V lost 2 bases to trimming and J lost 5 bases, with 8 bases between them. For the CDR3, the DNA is TGTGCCACCAGTGATTCCGGGGAGGAGACCCAGTACTTC. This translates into CATSDSGEETQYF.

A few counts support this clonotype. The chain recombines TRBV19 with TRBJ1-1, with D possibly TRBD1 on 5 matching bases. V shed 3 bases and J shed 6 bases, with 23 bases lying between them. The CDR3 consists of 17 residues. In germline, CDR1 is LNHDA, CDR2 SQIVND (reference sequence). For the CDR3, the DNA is TGTGCCAGTAGTATCACCCCGGGGGGTGGAACCCCACCTGAAGCTTTCTTT. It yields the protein CASSITPGGGTPPEAFF.

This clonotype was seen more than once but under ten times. The CDR3 here is CASNYIATSDQPQHF. In DNA form, the CDR3 reads TGTGCCAGCAACTATATTGCTACGAGCGATCAGCCCCAGCATTTT. The V gene is TRBV6-1, the J gene TRBJ1-5; no definite D call. There are 15 residues in the CDR3. Germline V gene lookup returns CDR1 MNHNS and CDR2 SASEGT. V was shortened by 7 bases and J by 5 bases, with 18 bases between the two germline ends.

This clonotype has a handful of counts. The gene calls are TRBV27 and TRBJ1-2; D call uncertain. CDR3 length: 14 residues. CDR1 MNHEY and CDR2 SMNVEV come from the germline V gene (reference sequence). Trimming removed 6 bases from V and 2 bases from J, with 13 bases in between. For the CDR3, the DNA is TGTGCCAGCAGCCCAGCCGGCGCGAACTATGGCTACACCTTC. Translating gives CASSPAGANYGYTF.

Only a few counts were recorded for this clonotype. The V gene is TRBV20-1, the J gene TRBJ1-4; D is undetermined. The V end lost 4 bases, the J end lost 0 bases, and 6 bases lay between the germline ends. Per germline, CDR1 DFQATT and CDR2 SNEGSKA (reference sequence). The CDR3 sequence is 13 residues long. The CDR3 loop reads CSAIGATNEKLFF. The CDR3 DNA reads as TGCAGTGCTATAGGAGCAACTAATGAAAAACTGTTTTTT.

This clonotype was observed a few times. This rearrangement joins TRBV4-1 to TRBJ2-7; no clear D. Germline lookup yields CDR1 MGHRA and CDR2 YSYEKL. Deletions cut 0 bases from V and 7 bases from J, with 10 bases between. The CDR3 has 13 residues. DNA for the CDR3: TGCGCCAGCAGCCAAGATCCGACGTGGGAGCAGTACTTC. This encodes CASSQDPTWEQYF.

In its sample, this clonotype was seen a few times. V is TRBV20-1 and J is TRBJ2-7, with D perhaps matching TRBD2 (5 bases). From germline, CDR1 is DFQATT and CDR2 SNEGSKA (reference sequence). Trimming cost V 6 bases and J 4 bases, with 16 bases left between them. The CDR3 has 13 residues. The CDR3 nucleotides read TGCAGTGCGGAGGTCCGTAGGGAATACGAGCAGTACTTC. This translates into CSAEVRREYEQYF.